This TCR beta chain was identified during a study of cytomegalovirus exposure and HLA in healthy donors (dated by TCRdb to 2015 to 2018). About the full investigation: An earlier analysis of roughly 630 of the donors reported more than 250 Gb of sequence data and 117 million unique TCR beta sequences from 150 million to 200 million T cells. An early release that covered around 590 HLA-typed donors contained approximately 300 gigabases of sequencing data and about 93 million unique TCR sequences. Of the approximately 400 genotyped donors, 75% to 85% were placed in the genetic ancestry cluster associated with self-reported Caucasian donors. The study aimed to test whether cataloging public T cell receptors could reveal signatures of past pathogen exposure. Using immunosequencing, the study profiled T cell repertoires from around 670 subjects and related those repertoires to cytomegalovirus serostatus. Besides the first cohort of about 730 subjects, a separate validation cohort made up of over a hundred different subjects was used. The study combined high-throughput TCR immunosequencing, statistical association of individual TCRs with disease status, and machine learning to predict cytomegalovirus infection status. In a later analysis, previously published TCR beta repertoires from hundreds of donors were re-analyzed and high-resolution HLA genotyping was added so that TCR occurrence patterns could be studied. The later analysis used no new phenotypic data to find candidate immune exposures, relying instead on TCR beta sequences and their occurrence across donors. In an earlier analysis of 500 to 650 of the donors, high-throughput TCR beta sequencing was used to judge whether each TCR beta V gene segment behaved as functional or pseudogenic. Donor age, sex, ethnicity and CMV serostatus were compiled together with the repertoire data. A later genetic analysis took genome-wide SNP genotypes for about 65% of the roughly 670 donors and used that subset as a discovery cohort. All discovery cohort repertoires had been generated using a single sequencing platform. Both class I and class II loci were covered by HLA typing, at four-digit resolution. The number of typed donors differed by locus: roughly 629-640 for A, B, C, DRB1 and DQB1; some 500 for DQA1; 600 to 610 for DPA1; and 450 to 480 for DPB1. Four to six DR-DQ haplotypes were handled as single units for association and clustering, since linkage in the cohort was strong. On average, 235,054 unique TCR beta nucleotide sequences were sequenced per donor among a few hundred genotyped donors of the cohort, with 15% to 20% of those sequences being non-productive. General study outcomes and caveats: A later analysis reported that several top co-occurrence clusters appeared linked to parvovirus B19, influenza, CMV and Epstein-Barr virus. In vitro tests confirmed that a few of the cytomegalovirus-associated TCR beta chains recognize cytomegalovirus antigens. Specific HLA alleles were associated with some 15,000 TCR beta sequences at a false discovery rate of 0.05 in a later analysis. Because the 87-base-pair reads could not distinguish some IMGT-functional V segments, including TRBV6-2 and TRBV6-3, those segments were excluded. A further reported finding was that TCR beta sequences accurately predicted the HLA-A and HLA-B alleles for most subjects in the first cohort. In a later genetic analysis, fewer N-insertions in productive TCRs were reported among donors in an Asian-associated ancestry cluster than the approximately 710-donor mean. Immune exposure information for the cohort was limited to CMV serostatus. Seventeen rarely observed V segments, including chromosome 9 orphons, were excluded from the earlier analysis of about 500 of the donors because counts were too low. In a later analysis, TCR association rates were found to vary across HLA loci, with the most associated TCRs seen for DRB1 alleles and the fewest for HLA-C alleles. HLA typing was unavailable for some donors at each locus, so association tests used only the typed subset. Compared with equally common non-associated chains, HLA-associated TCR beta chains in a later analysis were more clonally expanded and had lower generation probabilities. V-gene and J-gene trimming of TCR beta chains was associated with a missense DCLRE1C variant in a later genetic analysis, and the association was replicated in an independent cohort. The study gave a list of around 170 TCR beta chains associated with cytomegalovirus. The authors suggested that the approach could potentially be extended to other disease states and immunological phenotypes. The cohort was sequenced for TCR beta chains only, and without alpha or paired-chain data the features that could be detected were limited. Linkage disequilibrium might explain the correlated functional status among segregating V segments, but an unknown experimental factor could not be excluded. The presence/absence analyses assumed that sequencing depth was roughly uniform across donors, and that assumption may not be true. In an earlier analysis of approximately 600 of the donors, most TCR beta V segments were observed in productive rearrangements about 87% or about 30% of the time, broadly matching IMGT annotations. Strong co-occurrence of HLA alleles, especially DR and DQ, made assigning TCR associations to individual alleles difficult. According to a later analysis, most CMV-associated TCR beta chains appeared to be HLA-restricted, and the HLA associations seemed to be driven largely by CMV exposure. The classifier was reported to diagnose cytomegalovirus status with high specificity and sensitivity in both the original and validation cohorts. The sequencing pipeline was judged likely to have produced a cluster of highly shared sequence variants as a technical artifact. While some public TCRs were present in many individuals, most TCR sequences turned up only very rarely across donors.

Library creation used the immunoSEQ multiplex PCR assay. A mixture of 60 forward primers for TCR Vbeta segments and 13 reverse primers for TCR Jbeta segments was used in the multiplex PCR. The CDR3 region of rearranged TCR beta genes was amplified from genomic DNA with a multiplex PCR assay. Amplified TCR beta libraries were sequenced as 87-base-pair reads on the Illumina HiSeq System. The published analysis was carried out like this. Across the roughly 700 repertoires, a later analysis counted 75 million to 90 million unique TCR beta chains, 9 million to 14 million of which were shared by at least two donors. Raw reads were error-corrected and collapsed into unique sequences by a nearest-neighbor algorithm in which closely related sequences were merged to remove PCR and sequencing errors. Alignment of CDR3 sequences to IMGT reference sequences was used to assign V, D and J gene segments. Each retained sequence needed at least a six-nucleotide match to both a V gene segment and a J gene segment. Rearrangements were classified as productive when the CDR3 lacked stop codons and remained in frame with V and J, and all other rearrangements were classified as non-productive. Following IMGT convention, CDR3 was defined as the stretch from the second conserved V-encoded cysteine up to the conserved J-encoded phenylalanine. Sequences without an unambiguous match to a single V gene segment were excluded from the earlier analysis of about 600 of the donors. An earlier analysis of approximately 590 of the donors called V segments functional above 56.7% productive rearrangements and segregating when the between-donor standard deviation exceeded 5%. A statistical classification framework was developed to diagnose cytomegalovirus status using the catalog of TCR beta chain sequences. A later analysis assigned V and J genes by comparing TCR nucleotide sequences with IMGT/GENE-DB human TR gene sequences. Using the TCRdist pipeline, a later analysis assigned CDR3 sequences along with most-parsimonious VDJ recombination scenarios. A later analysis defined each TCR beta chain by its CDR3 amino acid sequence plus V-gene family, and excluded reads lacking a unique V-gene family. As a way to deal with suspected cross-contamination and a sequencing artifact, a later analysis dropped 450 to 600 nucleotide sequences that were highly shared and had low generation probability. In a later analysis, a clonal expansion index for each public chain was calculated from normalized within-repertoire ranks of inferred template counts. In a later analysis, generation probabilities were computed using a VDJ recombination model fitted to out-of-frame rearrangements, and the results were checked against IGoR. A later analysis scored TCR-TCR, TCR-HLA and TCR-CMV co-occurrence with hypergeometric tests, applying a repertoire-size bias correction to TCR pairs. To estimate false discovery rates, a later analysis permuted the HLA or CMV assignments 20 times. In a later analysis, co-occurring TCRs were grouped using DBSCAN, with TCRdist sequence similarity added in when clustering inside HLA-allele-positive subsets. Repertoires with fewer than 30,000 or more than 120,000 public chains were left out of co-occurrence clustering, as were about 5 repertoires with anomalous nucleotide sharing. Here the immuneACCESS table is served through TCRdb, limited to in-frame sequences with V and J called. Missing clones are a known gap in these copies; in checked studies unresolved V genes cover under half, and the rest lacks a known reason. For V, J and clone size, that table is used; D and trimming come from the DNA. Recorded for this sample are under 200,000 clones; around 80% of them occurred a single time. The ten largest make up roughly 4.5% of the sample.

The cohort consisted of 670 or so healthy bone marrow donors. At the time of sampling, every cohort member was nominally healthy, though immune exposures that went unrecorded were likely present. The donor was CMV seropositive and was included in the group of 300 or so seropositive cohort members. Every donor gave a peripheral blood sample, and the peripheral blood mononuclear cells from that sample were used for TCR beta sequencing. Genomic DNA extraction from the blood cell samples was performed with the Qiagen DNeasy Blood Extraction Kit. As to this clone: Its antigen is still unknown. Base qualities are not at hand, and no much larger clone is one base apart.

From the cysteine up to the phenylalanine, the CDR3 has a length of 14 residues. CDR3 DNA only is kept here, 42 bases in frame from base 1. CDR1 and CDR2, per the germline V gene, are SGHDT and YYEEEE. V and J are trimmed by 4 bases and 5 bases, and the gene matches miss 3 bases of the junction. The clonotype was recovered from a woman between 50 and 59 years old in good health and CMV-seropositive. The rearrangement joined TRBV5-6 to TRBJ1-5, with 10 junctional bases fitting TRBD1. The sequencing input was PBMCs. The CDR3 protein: CASSPGTGDQPQHF. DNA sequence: TGTGCCAGCAGCCCGGGGACAGGGGATCAGCCCCAGCATTTT.